This entry features one T cell receptor (beta chain) sequence. The sample originates from a study of blood T cell repertoires in COVID-19. Study summary: T cells, B-cell-depleted T cells, or PBMCs provided the cDNA or gDNA that served as material.

The V and J ends lost 4 bases and 4 bases, in that order; junction bases with no gene match: 1. CDR1 is LNHDA and CDR2 is SQIVND in the germline V gene (reference sequence). The CDR3 totals 14 residues. Libraries were prepared by immunoSEQ multiplex PCR; TCRdb keeps only in-frame clonotypes and omits some of them. The sample has hundreds of thousands of clones; 87% are singletons. The sequence was obtained from a woman aged 40 to 50 who had recovered from COVID-19. Sequenced material: peripheral blood. The chain employs TRBV19 and TRBJ2-1; TRBD2 agrees at 10 bases. The CDR3: CASSTSGRYNEQFF. The CDR3 bases are TGTGCCAGTAGTACTAGCGGGAGATACAATGAGCAGTTCTTC.